This TCR beta chain was captured by sequencing in a study of cytomegalovirus exposure and HLA in healthy donors (dated by TCRdb to 2015 to 2018). For context, the study as a whole: An earlier analysis of roughly 610 of the donors reported 276 Gb of sequence data and 95 million to 130 million unique TCR beta sequences obtained from about 179 million T cells. Genome-wide SNP genotypes for about 60% of the roughly 700 donors were used in a later genetic analysis, which treated that subset as a discovery cohort. High-throughput TCR immunosequencing, statistical association of individual TCRs with disease status, and machine learning were combined to predict cytomegalovirus infection status. Donor age, sex, ethnicity and CMV serostatus were collected together with the repertoire data. Besides the first cohort of 550 to 750 subjects, a separate validation cohort made up of roughly 130 different subjects was used. Roughly 5 DR-DQ haplotypes were handled as single units for association and clustering, since linkage in the cohort was strong. The number of typed donors differed by locus: about 629-630 for A, B, C, DRB1 and DQB1; 522 for DQA1; over 600 for DPA1; and about 450 for DPB1. The study used immunosequencing to profile the T cell repertoires of approximately 690 subjects and linked those repertoires to cytomegalovirus serostatus. Class I and class II HLA loci were covered by the typing at four-digit resolution. In a later analysis, previously published TCR beta repertoires from about 640 donors were re-analyzed and high-resolution HLA genotyping was added so that TCR occurrence patterns could be studied. The study aimed to test whether signatures of past pathogen exposure could be identified by cataloging public T cell receptors. Rather than using new phenotypic data, the later analysis identified candidate immune exposures from TCR beta sequences and from how often those sequences occurred across donors. Approximately 300 gigabases of sequencing data and tens of millions of unique TCR sequences made up an early release that covered several hundred HLA-typed donors. Every discovery cohort repertoire had been produced on one sequencing platform. Among the approximately 430 genotyped donors, approximately 82% belonged to the genetic ancestry cluster associated with self-reported Caucasian donors. An earlier analysis of approximately 500 of the donors applied high-throughput TCR beta sequencing to assess whether each TCR beta V gene segment acted as functional or pseudogenic. On average, roughly 200,000 unique TCR beta nucleotide sequences were sequenced per donor among about 400 genotyped donors of the cohort, with approximately 18% of those sequences being non-productive.

In the case of this clone: Its recognized antigen is unknown.

Library creation used the immunoSEQ multiplex PCR assay. A mixture of 60 forward primers for TCR Vbeta segments and 13 reverse primers for TCR Jbeta segments was used in the multiplex PCR. Amplification of the CDR3 region of rearranged TCR beta genes was performed with a multiplex PCR assay on genomic DNA. The Illumina HiSeq System was used to sequence the amplified TCR beta libraries as 87-base-pair reads. The published analysis was carried out like this. A later analysis tallied some 79 million unique TCR beta chains across the 660 or so repertoires, and about 10 million of those chains were shared by two or more donors. Raw reads were error-corrected and collapsed into unique sequences with a nearest-neighbor algorithm that merged closely related sequences to remove PCR and sequencing errors. Alignment of CDR3 sequences to IMGT reference sequences was used to assign V, D and J gene segments. For a sequence to be retained, a match of at least six nucleotides was required to both a V gene segment and a J gene segment. Rearrangements were classified as productive when the CDR3 lacked stop codons and remained in frame with V and J, and all other rearrangements were classified as non-productive. CDR3 was defined according to IMGT convention as the region running from the second conserved V-encoded cysteine to the conserved J-encoded phenylalanine. Sequences without an unambiguous match to a single V gene segment were excluded from the earlier analysis of over 500 of the donors. In an earlier analysis of a few hundred of the donors, V segments were called functional above 56.7% productive rearrangements and were called segregating when the between-donor standard deviation exceeded 5%. To diagnose cytomegalovirus status from the catalog of TCR beta chain sequences, a statistical classification framework was built. In a later analysis, TCR nucleotide sequences were compared against IMGT/GENE-DB human TR gene sequences so that V and J genes could be assigned. The TCRdist pipeline was used in a later analysis to assign CDR3 sequences and most-parsimonious VDJ recombination scenarios. In a later analysis, every TCR beta chain was defined by the combination of its CDR3 amino acid sequence and its V-gene family, and reads without a unique V-gene family were dropped. A later analysis removed 500 to 650 highly shared, low-generation-probability nucleotide sequences to deal with suspected cross-contamination and a sequencing artifact. A later analysis calculated a clonal expansion index for each public chain from normalized within-repertoire ranks of inferred template counts. A later analysis computed generation probabilities with a VDJ recombination model fitted to out-of-frame rearrangements, and checked the results against IGoR. Hypergeometric tests were used in a later analysis to score TCR-TCR, TCR-HLA and TCR-CMV co-occurrence, with a repertoire-size bias correction applied to the TCR pairs. In a later analysis, false discovery rates were estimated by permuting HLA or CMV assignments 20 times. A later analysis grouped co-occurring TCRs with DBSCAN, adding TCRdist sequence similarity when clustering within HLA-allele-positive subsets. For co-occurrence clustering, repertoires with fewer than 30,000 or more than 120,000 public chains were excluded, along with a handful of repertoires with anomalous nucleotide sharing. Entries here come from immuneACCESS through TCRdb and include only in-frame sequences with V and J called. Some clones fail to appear in such tables; in the studies checked, an unresolved V gene covers under half of the shortfall, and the cause of the remainder is unknown. For V, J and clone size, that table is used; D and trimming come from the DNA. The table for this sample records about 200,000 clones. Approximately 6.5% of the sample is held by the ten biggest clonotypes.

In total, about 650 healthy bone marrow donors made up the cohort. At the time of sampling, all cohort members were nominally healthy, though unrecorded immune exposures were likely present. The donor was CMV seronegative and belonged to the group of approximately 320 seronegative cohort members. Each donor provided a peripheral blood sample, and peripheral blood mononuclear cells were used for TCR beta sequencing. The Qiagen DNeasy Blood Extraction Kit was used to extract genomic DNA from the blood cell samples. Its CDR3 holds 14 amino acids, cysteine through phenylalanine. Only the CDR3 region is kept as DNA, spanning 42 bases read in frame from base 1. Unmatched junction bases come to 1, with V trimmed by 8 bases and J by 3 bases. Sequences MNHEY (CDR1) and SMNVEV (CDR2) are obtained from the germline V gene (reference sequence). Summary of the overall study and its limitations: A few of the identified cytomegalovirus-associated TCR beta chains were confirmed in vitro to be specific for cytomegalovirus antigens. Because some donors lacked HLA typing at each locus, the association tests relied only on the typed subset. Most TCR sequences were seen in very few donors, while some public TCRs were found in many individuals. Some IMGT-functional V segments, including TRBV6-2 and TRBV6-3, could not be told apart with the 87-base-pair reads, so those segments were excluded. A later analysis found that most CMV-associated TCR beta chains appeared HLA-restricted, with HLA associations seemingly driven largely by CMV exposure. The study listed 164 TCR beta chains as associated with cytomegalovirus. When HLA alleles, especially DR and DQ, strongly co-occurred, attributing TCR associations to individual alleles was difficult. A further reported finding was that TCR beta sequences accurately predicted the HLA-A and HLA-B alleles for most subjects in the first cohort. Linkage disequilibrium might explain the correlated functional status among segregating V segments, but an unknown experimental factor could not be ruled out. Immune exposure information for the cohort was limited to CMV serostatus. Because counts were too low, seventeen rarely observed V segments, including chromosome 9 orphons, were excluded from the earlier analysis of about 500 of the donors. Presence/absence analyses assumed roughly uniform sequencing depth across donors, an assumption that may not hold. In a later genetic analysis, fewer N-insertions in productive TCRs were reported among donors in an Asian-associated ancestry cluster than the roughly 640-donor mean. It was suggested by the authors that the approach could potentially be generalized to other disease states and immunological phenotypes. In this cohort, only TCR beta chains were sequenced, and detectable features were limited by the absence of alpha or paired-chain data. The classifier was reported to diagnose cytomegalovirus status with high specificity and sensitivity in both the original and validation cohorts. A later genetic analysis associated a missense DCLRE1C variant with V-gene and J-gene trimming of TCR beta chains, and an independent cohort replicated the association. In a later analysis, HLA-associated TCR beta chains showed more clonal expansion and lower generation probabilities than non-associated chains that were equally common. In a later analysis, several top co-occurrence clusters were reported to appear linked to parvovirus B19, influenza, CMV and Epstein-Barr virus. In a later analysis, the rate of TCR association differed among HLA loci, with DRB1 alleles having the most associated TCRs and HLA-C alleles having the fewest. In an earlier analysis of 587 of the donors, most TCR beta V segments appeared in productive rearrangements about 90% or about 30% of the time, broadly matching IMGT annotations. Specific HLA alleles were associated with roughly 16,000 TCR beta sequences at a false discovery rate of 0.05 in a later analysis. A cluster of highly shared sequence variants was judged likely to be a technical artifact of the sequencing pipeline.

The V and J segments used are TRBV27 and TRBJ2-5; TRBD2 matches 15 bases in the middle. Sequenced input: PBMCs. The clonotype originates from a man aged 30-40 years in good health and CMV-seronegative. The CDR3 region reads CASGLAGGKETQYF. The DNA sequence reads TGTGCCAGCGGACTAGCGGGAGGGAAAGAGACCCAGTACTTC.